This TCR beta chain derives from a study of CD8+ T cells in alopecia areata. Overall study context: Administration of oral tofacitinib to treated patients was at 5 to 10 mg twice daily.

RNA, once extracted, was reverse transcribed into cDNA for use as the sequencing template. Measured with immunoSEQ multiplex PCR; TCRdb has only the in-frame clones, and not every one. The sample includes over 100,000 clones, approximately 53% of them seen just once. The treatment here: oral pan-JAK inhibitor, 5-10 mg twice daily. Obtained from alopecia areata patients were lesional scalp punch biopsies along with peripheral blood. This CDR3 spans 12 amino acids. The germline V and J ends were trimmed by 3 bases and 3 bases, with 5 bases remaining between them. In germline, CDR1 is SNHLY, CDR2 FYNNEI.

Sample: CD4+ T cells sorted from blood, taken at week 4, from a patient treated with tofacitinib. This TCR derives from a human donor with alopecia areata. The rearrangement joins TRBV2 to TRBJ1-1, with D uncertain. CDR3 DNA sequence: TGTGCCAGCAGTGATAGTTACACTGAAGCTTTCTTT. This translates into CASSDSYTEAFF.